The 15 T cell receptor beta chains below all came from one sample that was sequenced in a study of cytomegalovirus exposure and HLA in healthy donors. PCR amplification relied on 60 Vbeta primers (plus 13 Jbeta primers). Libraries were prepared by immunoSEQ multiplex PCR; TCRdb keeps only in-frame clonotypes and omits some of them. The sample spans fewer than 110,000 clones; the ten largest clones claim around 3.5%. The sequencing input was PBMCs. The receptor source for this set is a man in his forties in good health and CMV-seronegative.

The chain has TRBV28 and TRBJ2-7; D is uncertain. Germline CDR1 and CDR2: MDHEN and SYDVKM. V was trimmed by 6 bases and J by 0 bases, leaving 9 bases between them. The CDR3 covers 13 residues. In DNA form, the CDR3 reads TGTGCCAGCAGCCTAACGAGCTCCTACGAGCAGTACTTC. Its protein product is CASSLTSSYEQYF.

CDR3 in DNA: TGTGCCAGCAGTGGTTCAGGGTCCAATGAGCAGTTCTTC. Its translation is CASSGSGSNEQFF. J is TRBJ2-1 and V is TRBV6-1, with TRBD1 as a possible D gene (5 bases). Germline V gene lookup returns CDR1 MNHNS and CDR2 SASEGT. V was pared by 4 bases and J by 6 bases, with 10 bases between. This CDR3 has 13 residues.

CDR3 sequence reads: CASSLTGPTGTSTEAFF. CDR3 sequence (DNA): TGCGCCAGCAGCTTGACAGGGCCGACCGGGACGAGCACTGAAGCTTTCTTT. This chain links TRBV5-1 with TRBJ1-1; D might be TRBD1 (6 bases). Between the trimmed V and J ends, which lost 1 base and 4 bases, there was a span of 20 bases. The CDR3 extends over 17 amino acids. CDR1 is SGHRS, CDR2 YFSETQ, per germline.

V is TRBV9 and J is TRBJ1-2; TRBD1 matches 7 bases. The length of the CDR3 is 16 residues. Trimming removed 7 bases from V and 2 bases from J; junction bases left unmatched: 14. The germline V gene has CDR1 SGDLS and CDR2 YYNGEE. The CDR3 nucleotides read TGTGCCAGCCACCCGGGACAGTCCGAAACGAACTATGGCTACACCTTC. Residues: CASHPGQSETNYGYTF.

DNA of the CDR3: TGTGCCAGCAGCCCAGAAAGCGGGAGGGAGACCCAGTACTTC. It encodes CASSPESGRETQYF. The chain carries TRBV7-2 and TRBJ2-5, with TRBD2 identical over 9 bases. Germline-derived CDR1 and CDR2 are SGHTA and FQGNSA. Losses at the gene ends were 5 bases for V and 5 bases for J; bases not matched to a gene: 6. This CDR3 is built from 14 residues. Filled out from reference TRBV7-2 and TRBJ2-5, the complete variable domain reads GAGVSQSPSNKVTEKGKDVELRCDPISGHTALYWYRQSLGQGLEFLIYFQGNSAPDKSGLPSDRFSAERTGGSVSTLTIQRTQQEDSAVYLCASSPESGRETQYFGPGTRLLVL.

The J gene is TRBJ1-4, the V gene TRBV5-1, with D hard to call. The CDR3 is 15 residues long. Germline CDR1 is SGHRS and CDR2 is YFSETQ. Trimming stripped 4 bases from V and 3 bases from J, with 13 bases between. The CDR3 region has the DNA TGCGCCAGCAGCCTTACCGGGAGTCCTAATGAAAAACTGTTTTTT. Translated, it gives CASSLTGSPNEKLFF.

CDR3 residues: CASSLGRTGGYGGNTIYF. CDR3 DNA: TGCGCCAGCAGCTTGGGGAGGACAGGGGGCTATGGTGGAAACACCATATATTTT. The V gene is TRBV5-1, the J gene TRBJ1-3; 11 nucleotides match TRBD1. From germline, CDR1 is SGHRS and CDR2 YFSETQ. Trimming cost V 0 bases and J 3 bases; bases outside gene matches: 8. The CDR3 is 18 residues long.

The gene calls are TRBV4-3 and TRBJ2-7; TRBD1 agrees at 8 bases. The CDR3 covers 17 residues. Germline values: CDR1 LGHNA, CDR2 YSLEER. The V and J ends lost 1 base and 5 bases, in that order; junction bases with no gene match: 13. As DNA, the CDR3 is TGCGCCAGCAGCCAAGGTCCTCCGTCTGACAGGGGCCACGAGCAGTACTTC. Its translation: CASSQGPPSDRGHEQYF.

The chain employs TRBV30 and TRBJ1-2; the match to TRBD1 covers 9 bases. In germline, CDR1 is GTSNPN, CDR2 SVGIG (reference sequence). Trimming cost V 2 bases and J 2 bases; bases outside gene matches: 3. There are 14 residues in the CDR3. The CDR3 DNA reads as TGTGCCTGGAGTACCGGACAGGGGAACTATGGCTACACCTTC. Amino acid sequence: CAWSTGQGNYGYTF.

This sequence joins TRBV19 and TRBJ2-3; maybe TRBD1 (5 bases). Germline CDR1 LNHDA, CDR2 SQIVND (reference sequence). The CDR3 loop spans 12 amino acids. V was pared by 7 bases and J by 2 bases, with 7 bases between. CDR3 sequence reads: CASMDNTDTQYF. DNA of the CDR3: TGTGCCAGTATGGACAACACAGATACGCAGTATTTT.

The chain is built from TRBV15 and TRBJ2-2, with 10 bases lining up with TRBD2. The ends lost 6 bases at V and 1 base at J; junction bases unmatched: 2. The CDR3 sequence is 15 residues long. Germline loops: CDR1 LNHNV, CDR2 YYDKDF (reference sequence). The CDR3 is CATRGTSVNTGELFF. The CDR3 region has the DNA TGTGCCACCAGGGGGACTAGCGTGAACACCGGGGAGCTGTTTTTT.

The rearrangement uses TRBV15 and TRBJ2-1; the D gene is possibly TRBD2 (5 bases). This CDR3 is 14 amino acids long. Germline V CDR1 and CDR2: LNHNV, YYDKDF (reference sequence). Trimming shortened V by 3 bases and J by 7 bases, and 13 bases separated the two germline ends. CDR3: CATSSKGRGNEQFF. Written as DNA, the CDR3 is TGTGCCACCAGCAGTAAAGGGCGAGGGAATGAGCAGTTCTTC.

The J gene is TRBJ1-1, the V gene TRBV10-2; perhaps TRBD1 as D (6 bases). Trimming pared 4 bases from V and 0 bases from J, leaving 9 bases between. Germline V gives CDR1 WSHSY, CDR2 SAAADI. The CDR3 is 14 residues long. CDR3 residues: CASSGTVVNTEAFF. The DNA for the CDR3 is TGCGCCAGCAGTGGGACAGTTGTGAACACTGAAGCTTTCTTT.

The chain joins TRBV7-9 to TRBJ1-1; TRBD1 is a possible D gene (5 bases). Trimming pared 8 bases from V and 3 bases from J, leaving 13 bases between. Germline V gene lookup returns CDR1 SEHNR and CDR2 FQNEAQ (reference sequence). CDR3 length: 13 residues. Written as DNA, the CDR3 is TGTGCCAGCGGGGGGTTAGGGGACACTGAAGCTTTCTTT. This gives the protein CASGGLGDTEAFF.

The rearrangement joins TRBV21-1 to TRBJ1-4. TRBV21-1 is shown as a pseudogene. This CDR3 region has 14 residues. CDR3 in amino acids: CASSKVEIEEKLFF. The CDR3 coding sequence is TGTGCCAGCAGCAAGGTAGAGATAGAAGAAAAACTGTTTTTT.